The 25 T cell receptor beta chains below come from one sample, sequenced in a study of T-cell memory formation after mild COVID-19. TCRdb used MiXCR to reprocess the 5' RACE reads, holding one entry per CDR3 protein. The data show 190,000 or so distinct CDR3 sequences, 10% seen once. Source material: PBMCs or a T cell subset sorted from them (not recorded which). The receptors were sampled from a man between 18 and 35 years old who had mild COVID-19 (a few samples of this study predate the infection). Cell type and time point are not known.

The chain joins TRBV5-1 to TRBJ2-2, with 8 nucleotides matching TRBD2. In germline, CDR1 is SGHRS, CDR2 YFSETQ. The CDR3 has 15 residues. Germline trimming cut 2 bases from V and 2 bases from J; bases unmatched to any gene: 2. CDR3 region: CASSFSGGNTGELFF. The CDR3 DNA is TGCGCCAGCAGCTTCAGCGGGGGTAACACCGGGGAGCTGTTTTTT.

Written as DNA, the CDR3 is TGTGCCAGCACTAACGGGCTCGGGACCGGGGAGCTGTTTTTT. Translating it yields CASTNGLGTGELFF. This chain links TRBV6-5 with TRBJ2-2; D call uncertain. Trimming removed 7 bases at V and 5 bases at J, with 14 bases between. Germline CDR1 reads MNHEY; CDR2 reads SVGAGI. This CDR3 spans 14 amino acids.

This clonotype has just a few counts. The gene calls are TRBV29-1 and TRBJ1-2, with a tentative D call TRBD1 (6 bases). CDR3 length: 14 residues. Germline CDR1 and CDR2: SQVTM and ANQGSEA. Trimming cost V 5 bases and J 1 base, with 14 bases left between them. The CDR3 DNA sequence: TGCAGCGTTTTAGACAGGCTTGTTAACTATGGCTACACCTTC. It specifies CSVLDRLVNYGYTF.

This clonotype was detected a few times. The gene calls are TRBV5-4 and TRBJ1-2, with TRBD1 identical over 8 bases. CDR1 is SGHNT, CDR2 YYREEE, per germline (reference sequence). This CDR3 is 15 amino acids long. The trim removed 0 bases at V and 11 bases at J, leaving 12 bases unmatched. This chain's CDR3 is CASSLEFGTGKKYTF. CDR3 nucleotides: TGTGCCAGCAGCTTGGAATTTGGGACAGGCAAAAAGTACACCTTC. The entire variable domain, with the rest obtained from reference TRBV5-4 and TRBJ1-2, is as follows: ETGVTQSPTHLIKTRGQQVTLRCSSQSGHNTVSWYQQALGQGPQFIFQYYREEENGRGNFPPRFSGLQFPNYSSELNVNALELDDSALYLCASSLEFGTGKKYTFGSGTRLTVV.

The chain has TRBV5-1 and TRBJ2-4; tentative D call: TRBD2 (6 bases). The germline V gene has CDR1 SGHRS and CDR2 YFSETQ. Between the trimmed V and J ends, which lost 4 bases and 3 bases, there was a span of 11 bases. The CDR3 spans 14 residues. In nucleotides, the CDR3 is TGCGCCAGCAGCGCGGGGTTCGACAAAAACATTCAGTACTTC. Encoded protein: CASSAGFDKNIQYF. Looking up the rest from reference TRBV5-1 and TRBJ2-4 gives the full variable domain: KAGVTQTPRYLIKTRGQQVTLSCSPISGHRSVSWYQQTPGQGLQFLFEYFSETQRNKGNFPGRFSGRQFSNSRSEMNVSTLELGDSALYLCASSAGFDKNIQYFGAGTRLSVL.

This clonotype has only a few counts. The chain is built from TRBV21-1 and TRBJ1-1. TRBV21-1 is deemed a pseudogene. The CDR3 has 15 residues. CDR3 DNA: TGTGCCAGCAGCCCTCTCACGGAGTACGATCGAGAAGCTTTCTTT. It specifies CASSPLTEYDREAFF.

This clonotype was recorded many times. The chain uses TRBV12-3 or TRBV12-4 and TRBJ2-5, with TRBD2 identical over 9 bases. This CDR3 comprises 16 residues. The trim removed 6 bases at V and 2 bases at J, leaving 10 bases unmatched. In nucleotides, the CDR3 is TGTGCCAGCAGCGTGCCTAGCGGGGACCCACAAGAGACCCAGTACTTC. Its protein is CASSVPSGDPQETQYF.

This clonotype has ten or more counts. CDR3 nucleotide sequence: TGTGCCAGCAGCTTAGCGCGGCAGGGTGAAAAACTGTTTTTT. It specifies CASSLARQGEKLFF. V is TRBV7-9 and J is TRBJ1-4; weak D call: TRBD1 (5 bases). V lost 0 bases and J lost 7, with 9 bases in between. Germline V lookup: CDR1 SEHNR, CDR2 FQNEAQ (reference sequence). The CDR3 is 14 residues long.

This clonotype was picked up a small number of times. V gene TRBV5-5 combines with J gene TRBJ2-3; 9 bases fit TRBD1. Germline CDR1 and CDR2: SGHKS and YYEKEE (reference sequence). The CDR3 runs 12 residues. V trimming: 4 bases; J trimming: 10 bases; junction bases outside the gene matches: 4. CDR3: CASSARTGAQYF. As DNA, the CDR3 is TGTGCCAGCAGCGCACGGACAGGGGCGCAGTATTTT.

This clonotype was seen only a few times. The CDR3 region has the DNA TGTGCCTGGAGTCCGACATTGTCTTTGGCTGAAGCTTTCTTT. Protein sequence: CAWSPTLSLAEAFF. This sequence joins TRBV30 and TRBJ1-1, with D hard to call. Germline lookup yields CDR1 GTSNPN and CDR2 SVGIG (reference sequence). CDR3 size: 14 residues. V lost 2 bases and J lost 6, with 16 bases in between.

A few counts support this clonotype. The genes are TRBV7-2 and TRBJ1-6; TRBD1 matches at 8 bases. After removal of 0 bases from V and 10 bases from J, the junction contained 5 bases not matched to a gene. CDR1 SGHTA and CDR2 FQGNSA come from the germline V gene. CDR3 length: 15 residues. The CDR3 here is CASSLAETGVSPLHF. The CDR3 DNA reads TGTGCCAGCAGCTTAGCGGAGACAGGGGTGTCACCCCTCCACTTT.

This chain uses TRBV5-1 with TRBJ2-5; TRBD2 might be the D (5 bases). The CDR3 is made up of 15 amino acids. Trimming took 1 base from V and 2 from J, leaving 12 bases between them. Germline V lookup: CDR1 SGHRS, CDR2 YFSETQ. The CDR3 bases are TGCGCCAGCAGCTTGTTCGTCGGGGAACAAGAGACCCAGTACTTC. Translating it yields CASSLFVGEQETQYF.

The chain has TRBV5-1 and TRBJ2-3, with D unclear. The V gene lost 4 bases and the J gene lost 0 bases, with 9 bases spanning the gap. The CDR3 length is 14 residues. The V gene's germline CDR1 is SGHRS and CDR2 YFSETQ. The CDR3 is CASSVSKSTDTQYF. The CDR3 DNA follows: TGCGCCAGCAGCGTATCCAAGAGCACAGATACGCAGTATTTT.

In its sample, this clonotype was seen a few times. This sequence joins TRBV2 and TRBJ2-3, with 7 bases aligning to TRBD2. Trimming took 7 bases from V and 2 from J; bases not matched to a gene: 9. CDR3 size: 15 residues. Germline CDR1 is SNHLY and CDR2 is FYNNEI. CDR3 nucleotides: TGTGCCAGCAATGGCGGCGGGAGCTTCACAGATACGCAGTATTTT. Amino acids: CASNGGGSFTDTQYF.

This chain links TRBV4-3 with TRBJ1-2; no definite D call. Germline V gives CDR1 LGHNA, CDR2 YSLEER. The ends were cut back, 1 base at V and 7 bases at J, with 13 bases in the middle. This CDR3 comprises 14 residues. This CDR3 reads CASSQVEEGSGYTF. CDR3 coding DNA: TGCGCCAGCAGCCAAGTCGAGGAGGGCTCTGGCTACACCTTC.

The chain joins TRBV6-5 to TRBJ1-6; D is possibly TRBD1 (5 bases). Trimming stripped 7 bases from V and 9 bases from J, with 10 bases between. The CDR3 is made up of 12 amino acids. Germline V gene data show CDR1 as MNHEY and CDR2 as SVGAGI. CDR3 in DNA: TGTGCCAGCACAGACAGTTTTTCACCCCTCCACTTT. Residues: CASTDSFSPLHF.

The chain uses TRBV3-1 and TRBJ2-5, with unresolved D. The CDR3 spans 15 residues. Trimming pared 5 bases from V and 0 bases from J, leaving 13 bases between. CDR1 is LGHDT, CDR2 YNNKEL, per germline (reference sequence). CDR3 sequence: CASSYTTWYQETQYF. The CDR3 DNA is TGTGCCAGCAGCTACACAACGTGGTACCAAGAGACCCAGTACTTC.

Many counts were recorded for this clonotype. This chain uses TRBV7-6 with TRBJ1-5, with 7 positions matching TRBD1. After removal of 4 bases from V and 2 bases from J, the junction contained 5 bases not matched to a gene. CDR1 SGHVS and CDR2 FNYEAQ come from the germline V gene. There are 15 residues in the CDR3. This chain's CDR3 is CASSSLTGGNQPQHF. For the CDR3, the DNA is TGTGCCAGCAGCTCCCTCACAGGGGGCAATCAGCCCCAGCATTTT.

Only a few counts were recorded for this clonotype. The chain has TRBV7-3 and TRBJ2-2, with no clear D. Germline CDR1 is SGHTA and CDR2 is FQGTGA. Trimming cost V 2 bases and J 7 bases, with 8 bases left between them. The CDR3 is 13 residues long. The CDR3 sequence is CASSLRRSGELFF. In DNA form, the CDR3 reads TGTGCCAGCAGCTTACGTCGAAGCGGGGAGCTGTTTTTT.

This clonotype came up a few times. The J gene is TRBJ2-5, the V gene TRBV20-1; 7 positions agree with TRBD2. J was trimmed by 5 bases and V by 3 bases; bases with no gene match: 6. CDR1 is DFQATT, CDR2 SNEGSKA, per germline (reference sequence). CDR3 length: 13 amino acids. In DNA, the CDR3 is TGCAGTGCTAGGACTAGCCGGTCGGAGACCCAGTACTTC. Its protein product is CSARTSRSETQYF.

In this sample, this clonotype turned up many times. The chain combines TRBV9 with TRBJ2-5, with 7 bases fitting TRBD1. This CDR3 spans 14 amino acids. Germline values: CDR1 SGDLS, CDR2 YYNGEE. Trimming took 4 bases from V and 5 from J; bases not matched to a gene: 8. Here the CDR3 DNA reads TGTGCCAGCAGCCCCATGACAGGGCGGGAGACCCAGTACTTC. It codes for CASSPMTGRETQYF.

This clonotype was detected only a few times. V and J are TRBV7-2 and TRBJ1-3, with D maybe TRBD1 (5 bases). The CDR3 has 15 amino acids. Trimming cost V 5 bases and J 0 bases, with 11 bases left between them. Germline V CDR1 and CDR2: SGHTA, FQGNSA. The CDR3 coding sequence is TGTGCCAGCAGCATTGGACAATTCTCTGGAAACACCATATATTTT. Its translation: CASSIGQFSGNTIYF.

This clonotype appeared a few times. The V and J genes are TRBV7-6 and TRBJ2-7; 8 nucleotides agree with TRBD1. CDR3 length: 14 amino acids. Germline-derived CDR1 and CDR2 are SGHVS and FNYEAQ. The ends lost 6 bases at V and 2 bases at J; junction bases unmatched: 6. The CDR3 here is CASSTGGITYEQYV. CDR3 bases: TGTGCCAGCAGTACAGGGGGGATAACCTACGAGCAGTACGTC.

This clonotype was counted many times. J is TRBJ2-5 and V is TRBV20-1; a possible D gene is TRBD1 (6 bases). The CDR3 extends over 12 amino acids. The germline V gene encodes CDR1 DFQATT and CDR2 SNEGSKA (reference sequence). The V end was cut by 4 bases, the J end by 4 bases, with 10 bases between. The CDR3 nucleotides read TGCAGTGCTACAACAGGGAGAGAGACCCAGTACTTC. It yields the protein CSATTGRETQYF.

The chain couples TRBV2 to TRBJ2-3; D ambiguous. V lost 5 bases and J 6 bases, leaving 15 bases between the germline ends. Germline CDR1 reads SNHLY; CDR2 reads FYNNEI. The CDR3 runs to 14 residues. In nucleotides, the CDR3 is TGTGCCAGCAGTTTGTCCGGACGCCCGGATACGCAGTATTTT. Residues: CASSLSGRPDTQYF.